Listed here is a single T cell receptor beta chain. There is no known antigen for this receptor. Base qualities are not at hand, and no much larger clone is one base apart. Clipping removes 7 bases from V and 4 bases from J, with 6 as the unmatched junction base count. From a lookup of the germline V gene, CDR1 and CDR2 are SNHLY and FYNNEI. Counted from cysteine to phenylalanine, this CDR3 has 13 amino acids. Just CDR3 DNA is preserved here, 39 bases in frame from base 1. This entry is derived from a study of vaccination effects on CD4 cells after COVID-19 (dated by TCRdb to 2022 to 2024). Concerning the study at large: Each participant got two doses of an mRNA SARS-CoV-2 vaccine, either BNT162b2 or mRNA-1273. Pre-vaccine samples were drawn from two convalescent patients 16 days and one week before the first dose, at 142 and 148 days after COVID-19 diagnosis. The study compared SARS-CoV-2 spike-specific CD4+ TCR repertoires before and after mRNA vaccination in COVID-19 convalescent patients and infection-naive vaccine recipients. Altogether, around 9 COVID-19 convalescent patients and several SARS-CoV-2-naive healthy vaccine recipients made up the full study. Cultures from other donors in the study were sequenced with the Oncomine TCR Beta short-read assay on an Illumina iSeq 100.

The research as a whole found: Limitations of the study were the small number of convalescent patients and the absence of early post-infection timepoints. In convalescent patients, the post-vaccine spike-reactive repertoire was composed mainly of new vaccine-induced clones that were largely distinct from infection-induced clones. Both infection-induced and vaccine-induced clones contracted markedly at late post-vaccination timepoints, which is consistent with waning T cell responses.

To identify antigen-specific CD4+ T cell clonotypes by their expansion, the ViraFEST assay first stimulated PBMC with viral peptide pools and then applied TCR sequencing. After around eleven days of culture, CD4+ T cells were isolated with the EasySep CD4+ T cell isolation kit. Convalescent patients had PCR-confirmed SARS-CoV-2 infection between March and December 2020, before Alpha, Beta and Delta variants emerged in the United States. Each well held some 1.9 million PBMC cultured in IMDM containing approximately 5.3% human AB serum, roughly 9.6 IU/ml IL-2 and gentamicin, along with 8 to 10 ug/ml peptides. On days 3 and 7, half of the culture medium was replaced with fresh IL-2-containing medium. Each peptide stimulation condition was cultured in triplicate wells unless otherwise noted. Using Ficoll-Paque Plus gradient centrifugation, PBMC were separated from whole blood and then either used fresh or cryopreserved at -140C. The overlapping peptide pools covered the spike proteins of SARS-CoV-2 as well as those of the common cold coronaviruses HCoV-NL63, HCoV-OC43 and HCoV-229E. The QIAamp micro DNA kit was used to extract genomic DNA from the cultured CD4+ T cells.

Library preparation was by the immunoSEQ multiplex PCR assay. TCR beta CDR3 sequencing was performed on DNA from the cultured, isolated CD4+ T cells. The paper's processing steps were these. Non-productive TCR sequences were removed and reads were trimmed to the CDR3 region, keeping CDR3s of at least 7 amino acids. Antigen-specific clonotypes were identified using the MANAFEST web app by comparison of expansion in peptide wells against reference cultures. To count as positive, a clone had to show expansion at FDR<0.05 compared with the reference and with all other wells, an odds ratio above 5, and a frequency above 0.1% in two replicate wells. Cross-reactive clonotypes were defined as significantly expanded in SARS-CoV-2 spike wells and in at least one common cold coronavirus spike condition. CDR3 similarity was assessed by Levenshtein distance with the stringdist R package, and unrooted trees were built with ape in R 3.6.1. This immuneACCESS table, as held by TCRdb, lists in-frame sequences with V and J called but not all clones. Of the missing ones, under half trace to an unresolved V gene in checked studies; the others have no known cause. The V and J calls and clone size come from that table; D and trimming were worked out from the DNA. The sample table holds 20,000 to 30,000 clones, of which approximately 80% were seen once. The top ten constitute around 15% of the sample.

Source: CD4+ T cells from PBMCs cultured with HCoV-NL63 spike peptides, taken before COVID-19 vaccination. The sample's cell subset or site label, in plain terms: HCoV-NL63 spike overlapping peptide pool stimulation. This TCR was sampled from a human donor who had a prior SARS-CoV-2 infection. The sequence joins TRBV2 to TRBJ1-2; 7 central bases correspond to TRBD1. The DNA sequence is TGTGCCAGCATACCCGGGACAGCCTATGGCTACACCTTC. This yields the protein CASIPGTAYGYTF. With the portions outside the CDR3 filled from the reference TRBV2 and TRBJ1-2 genes, the complete variable region becomes EPEVTQTPSHQVTQMGQEVILRCVPISNHLYFYWYRQILGQKVEFLVSFYNNEISEKSEIFDDQFSVERPDGSNFTLKIRSTKLEDSAMYFCASIPGTAYGYTFGSGTRLTVV.